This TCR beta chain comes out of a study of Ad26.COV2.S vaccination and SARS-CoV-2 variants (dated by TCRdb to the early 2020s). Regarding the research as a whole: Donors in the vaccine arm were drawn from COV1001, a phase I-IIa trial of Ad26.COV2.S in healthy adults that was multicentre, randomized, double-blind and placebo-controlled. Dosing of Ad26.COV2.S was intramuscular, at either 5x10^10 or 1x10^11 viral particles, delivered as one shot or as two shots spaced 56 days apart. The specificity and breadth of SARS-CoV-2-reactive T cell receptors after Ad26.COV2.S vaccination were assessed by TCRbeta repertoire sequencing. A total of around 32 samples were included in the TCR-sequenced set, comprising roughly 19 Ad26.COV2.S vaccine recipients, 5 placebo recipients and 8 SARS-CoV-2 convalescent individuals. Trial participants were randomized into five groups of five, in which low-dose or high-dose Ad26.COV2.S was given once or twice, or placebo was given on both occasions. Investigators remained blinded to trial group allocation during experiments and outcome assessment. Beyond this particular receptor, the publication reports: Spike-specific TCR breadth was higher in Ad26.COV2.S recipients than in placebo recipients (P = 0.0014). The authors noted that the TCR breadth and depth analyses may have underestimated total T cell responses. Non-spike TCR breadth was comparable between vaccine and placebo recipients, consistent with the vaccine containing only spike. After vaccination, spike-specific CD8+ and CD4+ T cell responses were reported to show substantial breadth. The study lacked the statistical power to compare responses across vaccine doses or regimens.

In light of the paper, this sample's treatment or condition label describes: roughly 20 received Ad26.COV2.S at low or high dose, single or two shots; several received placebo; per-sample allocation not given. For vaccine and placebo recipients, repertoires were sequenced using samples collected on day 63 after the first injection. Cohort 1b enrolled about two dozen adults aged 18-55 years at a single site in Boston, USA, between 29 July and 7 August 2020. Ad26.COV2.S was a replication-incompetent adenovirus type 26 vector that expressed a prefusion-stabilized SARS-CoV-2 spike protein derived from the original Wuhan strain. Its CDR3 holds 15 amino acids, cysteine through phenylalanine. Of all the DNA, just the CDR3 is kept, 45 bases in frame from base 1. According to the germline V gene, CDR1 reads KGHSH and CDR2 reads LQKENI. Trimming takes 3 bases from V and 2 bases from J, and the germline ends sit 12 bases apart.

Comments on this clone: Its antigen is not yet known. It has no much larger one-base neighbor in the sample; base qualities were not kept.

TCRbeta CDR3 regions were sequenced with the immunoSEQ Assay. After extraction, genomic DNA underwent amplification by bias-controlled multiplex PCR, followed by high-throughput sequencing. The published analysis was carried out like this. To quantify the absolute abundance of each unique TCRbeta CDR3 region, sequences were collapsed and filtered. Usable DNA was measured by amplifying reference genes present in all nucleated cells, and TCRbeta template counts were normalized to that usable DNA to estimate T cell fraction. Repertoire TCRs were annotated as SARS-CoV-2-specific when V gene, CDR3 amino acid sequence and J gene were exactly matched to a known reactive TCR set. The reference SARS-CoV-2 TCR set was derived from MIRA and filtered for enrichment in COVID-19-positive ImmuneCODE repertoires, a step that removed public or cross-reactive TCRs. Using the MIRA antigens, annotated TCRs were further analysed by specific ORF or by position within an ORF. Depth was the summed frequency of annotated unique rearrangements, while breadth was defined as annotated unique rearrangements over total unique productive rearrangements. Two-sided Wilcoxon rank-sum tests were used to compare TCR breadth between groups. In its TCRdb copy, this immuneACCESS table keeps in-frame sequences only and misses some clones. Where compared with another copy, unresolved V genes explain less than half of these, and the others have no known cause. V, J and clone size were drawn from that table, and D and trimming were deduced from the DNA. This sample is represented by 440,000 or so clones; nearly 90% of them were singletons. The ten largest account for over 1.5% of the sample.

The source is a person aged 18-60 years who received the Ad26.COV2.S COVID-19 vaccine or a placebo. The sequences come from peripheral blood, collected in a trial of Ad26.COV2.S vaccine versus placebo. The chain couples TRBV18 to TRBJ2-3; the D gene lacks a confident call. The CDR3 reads CASSPQRGPTDTQYF. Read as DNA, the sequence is TGTGCCAGCTCACCCCAGCGCGGACCCACAGATACGCAGTATTTT.